Listed below are T cell receptor beta chains from one sample, sequenced in a study of CD8+ T cells in alopecia areata. Assay used: immunoSEQ multiplex PCR; TCRdb lists only in-frame clones, some missing. This sample has 110,000 or so clones; 56% occur once, and the top ten carry about 3.7%. Sequencing was performed on CD4+ T cells sorted from blood, taken at week 24, from a patient treated with tofacitinib. The source of these receptors is a human donor with alopecia areata. Each CDR3 is given with its conserved first and last residue. Fields, in order: J gene, clone size, D gene, V gene, CDR3 protein, CDR3 DNA. The D gene is left open where the match is weak. The size of a clone is reported for some rows only, either as once, few or many, or as a class for expanded clones.

J: TRBJ1-1; size: -; D: -; V: TRBV7-2; CDR3: CASSLQRGGAEAFF; DNA: TGTGCCAGCAGCTTACAGCGAGGGGGAGCTGAAGCTTTCTTT
J: TRBJ1-4; size: -; D: -; V: TRBV5-1; CDR3: CASSSGRLLSTNEKLFF; DNA: TGCGCCAGCAGCTCGGGACGGCTCCTATCAACTAATGAAAAACTGTTTTTT
J: TRBJ2-5; size: -; D: -; V: TRBV7-2; CDR3: CASSLGERTVETQYF; DNA: TGTGCCAGCAGCCTCGGGGAGCGGACGGTAGAGACCCAGTACTTC
J: TRBJ2-3; size: once; D: -; V: TRBV30; CDR3: CAWSPGGATDTQYF; DNA: TGTGCCTGGAGTCCCGGGGGAGCCACAGATACGCAGTATTTT
J: TRBJ2-4; size: -; D: -; V: TRBV29-1; CDR3: CSGWGAKNIQYF; DNA: TGCAGCGGTTGGGGAGCCAAAAACATTCAGTACTTC
J: TRBJ1-2; size: -; D: -; V: TRBV5-1; CDR3: CASSPGHYGYTF; DNA: TGCGCCAGCAGCCCCGGACACTATGGCTACACCTTC
J: TRBJ1-6; size: -; D: TRBD1; V: TRBV30; CDR3: CAWRPGQSWGSPLHF; DNA: TGTGCCTGGAGACCGGGACAGAGTTGGGGTTCACCCCTCCACTTT
J: TRBJ2-3; size: -; D: TRBD2; V: TRBV11-2; CDR3: CASSPRGAGTDTQYF; DNA: TGTGCCAGCAGCCCGCGGGGGGCGGGGACAGATACGCAGTATTTT
J: TRBJ1-6; size: -; D: -; V: TRBV2; CDR3: CASSGGANSPLHF; DNA: TGTGCCAGCAGTGGAGGTGCCAATTCACCCCTCCACTTT
J: TRBJ2-7; size: few; D: -; V: TRBV18; CDR3: CASSPPQGGGNEQYF; DNA: TGTGCCAGCTCACCACCCCAGGGAGGGGGAAACGAGCAGTACTTC
J: TRBJ1-1; size: -; D: TRBD1; V: TRBV6-6; CDR3: CASGTGAFF; DNA: TGTGCCAGCGGGACAGGCGCTTTCTTT
J: TRBJ2-7; size: few; D: -; V: TRBV5-1; CDR3: CASSLAGGAYEQYF; DNA: TGCGCCAGCAGCTTGGCCGGGGGAGCCTACGAGCAGTACTTC
J: TRBJ2-2; size: -; D: TRBD1; V: TRBV30; CDR3: CAWSDWQTGGAGELFF; DNA: TGTGCCTGGAGTGACTGGCAAACAGGGGGCGCGGGGGAGCTGTTTTTT
J: TRBJ2-3; size: -; D: TRBD2; V: TRBV27; CDR3: CASSFNSGGADTQYF; DNA: TGTGCCAGCAGTTTTAATAGCGGGGGAGCAGATACGCAGTATTTT
J: TRBJ2-3; size: -; D: -; V: TRBV5-6; CDR3: CASSSPWSSTDTQYF; DNA: TGTGCCAGCAGCTCTCCGTGGTCGAGCACAGATACGCAGTATTTT
J: TRBJ2-3; size: -; D: TRBD2; V: TRBV2; CDR3: CASSRDYTDTQYF; DNA: TGTGCCAGCAGTCGGGACTACACAGATACGCAGTATTTT